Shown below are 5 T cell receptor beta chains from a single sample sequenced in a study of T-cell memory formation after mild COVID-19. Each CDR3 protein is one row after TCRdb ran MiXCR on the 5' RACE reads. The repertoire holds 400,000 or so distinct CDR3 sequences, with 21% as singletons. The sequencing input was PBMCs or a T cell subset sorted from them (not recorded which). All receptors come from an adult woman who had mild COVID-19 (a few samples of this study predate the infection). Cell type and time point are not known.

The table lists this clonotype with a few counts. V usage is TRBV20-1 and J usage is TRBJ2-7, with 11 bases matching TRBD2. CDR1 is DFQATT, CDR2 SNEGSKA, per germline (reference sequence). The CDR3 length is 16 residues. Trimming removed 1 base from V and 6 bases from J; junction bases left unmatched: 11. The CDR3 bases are TGCAGTGCTAGAGCAGGTAGCGGGGGGGCCCGTGGCGAGCAGTACTTC. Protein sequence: CSARAGSGGARGEQYF.

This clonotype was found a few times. CDR3 DNA: TGTGCCAGCAGCTTAGAAGGGGTCGCGAACACCGGGGAGCTGTTTTTT. Translating gives CASSLEGVANTGELFF. The chain couples TRBV7-9 to TRBJ2-2, with D possibly TRBD1 on 5 matching bases. From germline, CDR1 is SEHNR and CDR2 FQNEAQ (reference sequence). The CDR3 runs 16 residues. The V and J ends lost 1 base and 0 bases respectively, with 9 bases between them. The whole variable domain, remainder taken from reference TRBV7-9 and TRBJ2-2, is DTGVSQNPRHKITKRGQNVTFRCDPISEHNRLYWYRQTLGQGPEFLTYFQNEAQLEKSRLLSDRFSAERPKGSFSTLEIQRTEQGDSAMYLCASSLEGVANTGELFFGEGSRLTVL.

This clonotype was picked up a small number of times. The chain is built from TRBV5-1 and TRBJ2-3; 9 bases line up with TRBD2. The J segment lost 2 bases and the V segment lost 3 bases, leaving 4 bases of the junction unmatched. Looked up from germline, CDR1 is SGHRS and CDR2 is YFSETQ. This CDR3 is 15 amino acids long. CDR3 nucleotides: TGCGCCAGCAGCTCGAGCGGGGGGACCACAGATACGCAGTATTTT. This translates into CASSSSGGTTDTQYF.

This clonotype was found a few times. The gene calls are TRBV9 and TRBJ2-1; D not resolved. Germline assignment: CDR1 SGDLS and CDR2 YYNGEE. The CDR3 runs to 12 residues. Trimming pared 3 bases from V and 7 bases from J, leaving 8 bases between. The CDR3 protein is CASSAAWNEQFF. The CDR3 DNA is TGTGCCAGCAGCGCCGCCTGGAATGAGCAGTTCTTC. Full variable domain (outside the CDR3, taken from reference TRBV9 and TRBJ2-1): DSGVTQTPKHLITATGQRVTLRCSPRSGDLSVYWYQQSLDQGLQFLIQYYNGEERAKGNILERFSAQQFPDLHSELNLSSLELGDSALYFCASSAAWNEQFFGPGTRLTVL.

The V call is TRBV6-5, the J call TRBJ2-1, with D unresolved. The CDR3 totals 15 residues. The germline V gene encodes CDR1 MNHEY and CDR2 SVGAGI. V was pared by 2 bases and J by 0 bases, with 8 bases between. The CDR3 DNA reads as TGTGCCAGCAGTTACGGTCGGAGCTCCTACAATGAGCAGTTCTTC. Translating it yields CASSYGRSSYNEQFF.